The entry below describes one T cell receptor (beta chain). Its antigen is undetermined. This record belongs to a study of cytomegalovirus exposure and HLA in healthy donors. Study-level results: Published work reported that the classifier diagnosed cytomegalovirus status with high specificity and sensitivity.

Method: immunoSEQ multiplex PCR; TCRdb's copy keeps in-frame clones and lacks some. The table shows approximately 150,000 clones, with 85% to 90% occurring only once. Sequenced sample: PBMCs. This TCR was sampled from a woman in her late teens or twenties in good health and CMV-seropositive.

The CDR3 coding sequence is TGTGCCAGCAGCTTGGCCATGGGGGGCTATGGCTACACCTTC. Translated, it gives CASSLAMGGYGYTF. This sequence joins TRBV5-6 and TRBJ1-2; D perhaps matches TRBD1 (5 bases). Germline V CDR1 and CDR2: SGHDT, YYEEEE. Trimming cost V 0 bases and J 4 bases, with 10 bases left between them. The CDR3 is made up of 14 amino acids.